This T cell receptor beta chain was obtained from a study of blood T cells in healthy people across ages. Germline loops: CDR1 SGHNT, CDR2 YYREEE (reference sequence). The CDR3 loop spans 15 amino acids. Trimming cost V 4 bases and J 6 bases; bases outside gene matches: 10. This clonotype was seen only a few times. PCR was performed a second time for roughly 7 to 11 cycles using a sample-barcoded 5' primer and a J-beta primer mix. TCRdb reprocessed the 5' RACE reads via MiXCR and lists one record per CDR3 protein. There are around 870,000 distinct CDR3 sequences in the sample; under 30% occur only once, and approximately 15% lies in the top ten.

The source is an elderly woman in good health. The chain couples TRBV5-4 to TRBJ2-1; 7 bases map to TRBD1. The sequenced sample consisted of blood. The CDR3 sequence: CASSTRDRISNEQFF. The CDR3, as DNA: TGTGCCAGCAGCACCCGGGACAGAATTAGCAATGAGCAGTTCTTC.